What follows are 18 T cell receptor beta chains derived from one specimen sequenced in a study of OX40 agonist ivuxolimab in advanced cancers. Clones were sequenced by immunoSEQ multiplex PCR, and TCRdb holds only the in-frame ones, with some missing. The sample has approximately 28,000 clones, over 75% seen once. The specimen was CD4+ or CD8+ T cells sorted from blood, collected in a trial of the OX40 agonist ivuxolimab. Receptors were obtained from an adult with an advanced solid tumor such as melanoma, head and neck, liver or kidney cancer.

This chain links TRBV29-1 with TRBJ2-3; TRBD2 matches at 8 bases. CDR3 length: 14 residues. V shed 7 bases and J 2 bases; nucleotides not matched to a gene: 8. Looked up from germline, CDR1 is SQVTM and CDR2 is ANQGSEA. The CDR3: CSARTSSLTDTQYF. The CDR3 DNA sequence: TGCAGCGCTCGGACTAGCAGTCTCACAGATACGCAGTATTTT.

The CDR3 DNA is TGTGCCAGTAAATCCCAGGGAAGCAATCAGCCCCAGCATTTT. Amino acid sequence: CASKSQGSNQPQHF. The chain carries TRBV19 and TRBJ1-5, with a weak D call TRBD1 (5 bases). Germline lookup yields CDR1 LNHDA and CDR2 SQIVND (reference sequence). Trimming left V 7 bases short and J 1 base short, with 11 bases between. The CDR3 totals 14 residues.

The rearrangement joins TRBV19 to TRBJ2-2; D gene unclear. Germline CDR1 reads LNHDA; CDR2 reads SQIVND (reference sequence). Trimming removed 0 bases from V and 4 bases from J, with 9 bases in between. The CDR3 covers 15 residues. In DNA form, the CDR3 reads TGTGCCAGTAGTATAGATTCGGCCCCCACCGGGGAGCTGTTTTTT. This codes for CASSIDSAPTGELFF.

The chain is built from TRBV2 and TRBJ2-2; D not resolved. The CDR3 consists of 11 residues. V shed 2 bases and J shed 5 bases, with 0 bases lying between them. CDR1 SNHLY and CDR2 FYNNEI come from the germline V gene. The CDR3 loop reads CASSETGELFF. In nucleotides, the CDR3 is TGTGCCAGCAGTGAAACCGGGGAGCTGTTTTTT.

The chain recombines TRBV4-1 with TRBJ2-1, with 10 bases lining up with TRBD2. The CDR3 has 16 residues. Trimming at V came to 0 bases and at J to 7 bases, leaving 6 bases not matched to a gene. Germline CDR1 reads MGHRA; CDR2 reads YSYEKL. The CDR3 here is CASSQEMASGSNEQFF. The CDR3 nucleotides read TGCGCCAGCAGCCAAGAAATGGCTAGCGGGAGTAATGAGCAGTTCTTC.

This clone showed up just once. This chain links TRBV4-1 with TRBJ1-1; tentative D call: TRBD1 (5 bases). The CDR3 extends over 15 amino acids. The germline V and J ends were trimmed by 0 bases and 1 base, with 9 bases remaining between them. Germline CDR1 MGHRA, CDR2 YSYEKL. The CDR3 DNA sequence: TGCGCCAGCAGCCAAGACCTAGGACAGAACACTGAAGCTTTCTTT. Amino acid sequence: CASSQDLGQNTEAFF.

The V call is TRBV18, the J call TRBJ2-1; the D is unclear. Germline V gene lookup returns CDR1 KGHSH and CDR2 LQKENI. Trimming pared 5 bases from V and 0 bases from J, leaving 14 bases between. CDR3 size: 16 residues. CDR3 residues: CASSSGSARSYNEQFF. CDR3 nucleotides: TGTGCCAGCTCATCAGGTTCCGCCCGCTCCTACAATGAGCAGTTCTTC.

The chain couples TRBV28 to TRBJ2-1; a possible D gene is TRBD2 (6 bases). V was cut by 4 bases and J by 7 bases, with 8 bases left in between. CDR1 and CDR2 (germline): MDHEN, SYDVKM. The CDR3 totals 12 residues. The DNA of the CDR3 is TGTGCCAGCAGTTACCGGGAGAATGAGCAGTTCTTC. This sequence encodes CASSYRENEQFF.

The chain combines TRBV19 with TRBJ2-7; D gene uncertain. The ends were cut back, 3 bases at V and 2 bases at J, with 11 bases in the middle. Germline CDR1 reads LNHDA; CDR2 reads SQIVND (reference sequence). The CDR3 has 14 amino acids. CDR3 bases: TGTGCCAGTAGTATTAGATCTTCCACCTACGAGCAGTACTTC. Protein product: CASSIRSSTYEQYF.

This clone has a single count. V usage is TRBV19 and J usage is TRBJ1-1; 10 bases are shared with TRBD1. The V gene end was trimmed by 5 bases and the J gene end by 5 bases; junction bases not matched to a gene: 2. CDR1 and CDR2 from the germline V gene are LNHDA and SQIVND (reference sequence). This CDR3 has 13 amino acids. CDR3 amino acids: CASSSGQGTEAFF. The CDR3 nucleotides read TGTGCCAGTAGTTCGGGACAGGGGACTGAAGCTTTCTTT.

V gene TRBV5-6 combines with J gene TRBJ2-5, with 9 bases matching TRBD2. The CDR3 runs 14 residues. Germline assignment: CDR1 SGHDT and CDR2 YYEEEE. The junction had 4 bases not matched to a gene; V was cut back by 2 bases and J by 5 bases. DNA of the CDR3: TGTGCCAGCAGCTTTAGCGGGAGCGTGGAGACCCAGTACTTC. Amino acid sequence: CASSFSGSVETQYF.

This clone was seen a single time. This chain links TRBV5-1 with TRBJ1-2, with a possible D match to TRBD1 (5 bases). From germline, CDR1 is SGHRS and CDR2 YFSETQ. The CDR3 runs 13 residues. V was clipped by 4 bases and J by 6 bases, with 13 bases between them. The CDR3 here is CASSTLQEDGYTF. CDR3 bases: TGCGCCAGCAGCACCTTACAGGAAGATGGCTACACCTTC. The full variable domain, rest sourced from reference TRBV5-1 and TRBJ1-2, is KAGVTQTPRYLIKTRGQQVTLSCSPISGHRSVSWYQQTPGQGLQFLFEYFSETQRNKGNFPGRFSGRQFSNSRSEMNVSTLELGDSALYLCASSTLQEDGYTFGSGTRLTVV.

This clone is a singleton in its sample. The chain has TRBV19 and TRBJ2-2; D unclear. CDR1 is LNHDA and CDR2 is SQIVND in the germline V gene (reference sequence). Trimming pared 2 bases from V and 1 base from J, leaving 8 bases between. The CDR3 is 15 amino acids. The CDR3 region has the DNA TGTGCCAGTAGTATATACTGGGGGAACACCGGGGAGCTGTTTTTT. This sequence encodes CASSIYWGNTGELFF.

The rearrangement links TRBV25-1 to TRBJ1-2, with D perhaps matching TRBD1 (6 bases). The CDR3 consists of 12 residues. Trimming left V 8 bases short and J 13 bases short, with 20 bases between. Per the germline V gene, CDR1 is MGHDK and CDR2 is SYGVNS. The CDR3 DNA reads TGTGCCAGCTCCCAGACCGGGGACATGCGCACCTTC. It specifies CASSQTGDMRTF.

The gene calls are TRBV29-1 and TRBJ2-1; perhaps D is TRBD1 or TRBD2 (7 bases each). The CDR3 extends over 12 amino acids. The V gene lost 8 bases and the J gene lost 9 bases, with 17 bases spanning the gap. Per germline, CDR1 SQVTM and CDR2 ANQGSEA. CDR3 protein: CSSSRGGVEQFF. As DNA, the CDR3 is TGCAGCTCTTCCAGGGGGGGCGTTGAGCAGTTCTTC.

CDR3 loop: CASSPNARDSRTQYF. In nucleotides, the CDR3 is TGTGCCAGCAGCCCTAATGCCCGGGACTCGAGAACCCAGTACTTC. This sequence joins TRBV7-9 and TRBJ2-5, with D possibly TRBD2 on 6 matching bases. Germline V CDR1 and CDR2: SEHNR, FQNEAQ (reference sequence). This CDR3 is built from 15 residues. The V and J ends lost 5 bases and 8 bases respectively, with 21 bases between them.

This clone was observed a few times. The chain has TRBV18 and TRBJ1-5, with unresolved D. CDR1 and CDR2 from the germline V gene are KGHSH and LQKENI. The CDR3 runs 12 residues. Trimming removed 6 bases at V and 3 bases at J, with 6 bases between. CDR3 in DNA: TGTGCCAGCTCGCCGAACAATCAGCCCCAGCATTTT. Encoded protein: CASSPNNQPQHF. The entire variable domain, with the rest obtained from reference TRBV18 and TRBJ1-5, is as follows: NAGVMQNPRHLVRRRGQEARLRCSPMKGHSHVYWYRQLPEEGLKFMVYLQKENIIDESGMPKERFSAEFPKEGPSILRIQQVVRGDSAAYFCASSPNNQPQHFGDGTRLSIL.

The CDR3 is CSVGAPGTEAFF. CDR3 nucleotide sequence: TGCAGCGTTGGTGCCCCCGGGACTGAAGCTTTCTTT. This sequence joins TRBV29-1 and TRBJ1-1; D gene ambiguous. V was trimmed by 4 bases and J by 5 bases, leaving 11 bases between them. This CDR3 is built from 12 residues. The V gene's germline CDR1 is SQVTM and CDR2 ANQGSEA. Based on the CDR3 plus reference TRBV29-1 and TRBJ1-1, the full variable domain is SAVISQKPSRDICQRGTSLTIQCQVDSQVTMMFWYRQQPGQSLTLIATANQGSEATYESGFVIDKFPISRPNLTFSTLTVSNMSPEDSSIYLCSVGAPGTEAFFGQGTRLTVV.